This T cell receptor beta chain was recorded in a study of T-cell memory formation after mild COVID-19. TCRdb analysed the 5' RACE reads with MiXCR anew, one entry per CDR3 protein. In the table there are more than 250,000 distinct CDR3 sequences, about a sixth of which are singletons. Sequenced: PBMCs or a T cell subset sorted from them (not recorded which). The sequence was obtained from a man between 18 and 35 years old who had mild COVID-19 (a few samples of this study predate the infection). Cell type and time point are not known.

CDR3 nucleotide sequence: TGTGCCAGCGGGGCGGCGAGCAATCAGCCCCAGCATTTT. It encodes CASGAASNQPQHF. This rearrangement joins TRBV18 to TRBJ1-5, with a possible D match to TRBD1 (5 bases). Germline values: CDR1 KGHSH, CDR2 LQKENI. Trimming pared 8 bases from V and 1 base from J, leaving 9 bases between. The CDR3 has 13 residues.